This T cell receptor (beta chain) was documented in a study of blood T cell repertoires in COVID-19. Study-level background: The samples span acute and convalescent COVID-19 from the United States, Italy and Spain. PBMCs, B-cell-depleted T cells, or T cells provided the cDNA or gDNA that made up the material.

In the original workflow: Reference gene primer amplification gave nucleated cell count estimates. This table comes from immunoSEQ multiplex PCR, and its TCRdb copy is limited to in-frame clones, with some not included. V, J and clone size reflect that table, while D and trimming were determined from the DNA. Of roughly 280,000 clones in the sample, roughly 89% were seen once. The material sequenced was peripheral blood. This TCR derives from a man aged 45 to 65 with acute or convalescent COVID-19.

CDR3 residues: CASSFMGQGPQPQHF. The CDR3 bases are TGTGCCAGCAGTTTTATGGGACAGGGACCTCAGCCCCAGCATTTT. V gene TRBV28 combines with J gene TRBJ1-5; 9 bases align to TRBD1. The germline CDR1 and CDR2 sequences are MDHEN and SYDVKM. The CDR3 is 15 residues long. Trimming removed 3 bases from V and 6 bases from J; junction bases left unmatched: 6.